The 23 T cell receptor beta chains below were found in one sample sequenced in a study of shared clonotypes between healthy human individuals. Clones were sequenced by immunoSEQ multiplex PCR, and TCRdb holds only the in-frame ones, with some missing. Among fewer than 2.5 million clones listed, approximately 93% were seen once. Sequencing was done on a sample of naive CD4+ T cells from PBMCs. Subset of the sample: CD45RA+ positively selected. Receptors originate from a man aged 18 to 29 in good health. Some clones in this sample may be carry-over from other donors' samples.

This clone was seen just once. This rearrangement joins TRBV29-1 to TRBJ2-3, with D hard to call. The germline CDR1 and CDR2 sequences are SQVTM and ANQGSEA. V was clipped by 4 bases and J by 10 bases, with 9 bases between them. CDR3 length: 10 residues. The DNA of the CDR3 is TGCAGCGTTGGGGGATGGGCGCAGTATTTT. Its translation: CSVGGWAQYF.

The CDR3 DNA reads TGTGCCAGCGGGACCCAAGAGGTAGCGGATACGCAGTATTTT. Protein product: CASGTQEVADTQYF. The V gene is TRBV7-2, the J gene TRBJ2-3; D assignment may be TRBD1 or TRBD2 (5 bases each). This CDR3 contains 14 residues. From germline, CDR1 is SGHTA and CDR2 FQGNSA. V lost 8 bases and J lost 6, with 18 bases in between.

V is TRBV28 and J is TRBJ2-7; tentative D call: TRBD1 (5 bases). The CDR3 length is 16 residues. Germline V gene lookup returns CDR1 MDHEN and CDR2 SYDVKM. V lost 5 bases, J lost 3 bases, and 20 bases lay in between. The CDR3: CASSPYPPFRVYEQYF. The CDR3 coding sequence is TGTGCCAGCAGTCCCTACCCCCCATTCAGGGTCTACGAGCAGTACTTC.

This chain connects TRBV11-2 to TRBJ2-3; TRBD1 is a possible D gene (7 bases). V lost 1 base to trimming and J lost 0 bases, with 11 bases between them. The V gene's germline CDR1 is SGHAT and CDR2 FQNNGV. CDR3 length equals 16 residues. The CDR3 reads CASSLGAGQSTDTQYF. CDR3 sequence (DNA): TGTGCCAGCAGCTTAGGGGCGGGACAGAGCACAGATACGCAGTATTTT.

V is TRBV27 and J is TRBJ2-3; D not resolved. V lost 5 bases to trimming and J lost 6 bases, with 12 bases between them. Germline CDR1 is MNHEY and CDR2 is SMNVEV (reference sequence). The CDR3 has 13 amino acids. The CDR3 DNA reads as TGTGCCAGCAGTCCCTCGTTTGGGGATACGCAGTATTTT. It specifies CASSPSFGDTQYF.

The chain couples TRBV27 to TRBJ1-5; D might be TRBD1 (6 bases). The CDR3 extends over 18 amino acids. Germline V gene data show CDR1 as MNHEY and CDR2 as SMNVEV (reference sequence). V was trimmed by 1 base and J by 0 bases, leaving 16 bases between them. The CDR3 coding sequence is TGTGCCAGCAGTTTATTGAGTGGGGGACACCGTAGCAATCAGCCCCAGCATTTT. Amino acid sequence: CASSLLSGGHRSNQPQHF.

The chain uses TRBV2 and TRBJ1-2; 10 positions agree with TRBD1. Germline V gives CDR1 SNHLY, CDR2 FYNNEI. This CDR3 has 14 amino acids. Losses at the gene ends were 11 bases for V and 7 bases for J; bases not matched to a gene: 13. The CDR3 nucleotides read TGTGCCTGCGAACCGGGACAGGGGTTTAGTGGCTACACCTTC. It codes for CACEPGQGFSGYTF.

The rearrangement joins TRBV4-1 to TRBJ1-1, with D unresolved. The germline gives CDR1 MGHRA, CDR2 YSYEKL. V lost 0 bases, J lost 4 bases, and 9 bases lay in between. The CDR3 spans 14 residues. CDR3 loop: CASSQEGRVTEAFF. In DNA form, the CDR3 reads TGCGCCAGCAGCCAAGAAGGCCGGGTCACTGAAGCTTTCTTT.

The V call is TRBV6-1, the J call TRBJ1-1, with 7 positions matching TRBD1. There are 14 residues in the CDR3. CDR1 and CDR2 from the germline V gene are MNHNS and SASEGT. The V gene end was trimmed by 5 bases and the J gene end by 0 bases; junction bases not matched to a gene: 3. This chain's CDR3 is CASSRGQMNTEAFF. CDR3 nucleotides: TGTGCCAGCAGTAGGGGACAGATGAACACTGAAGCTTTCTTT.

The chain links TRBV19 to TRBJ1-5; D possibly corresponds to TRBD1 (6 bases). There are 15 residues in the CDR3. Trimming took off 5 bases at V and 7 bases at J, with 18 bases between the two ends. Germline-derived CDR1 and CDR2 are LNHDA and SQIVND (reference sequence). The CDR3 loop is CASSRVNRDGQPQHF. CDR3 DNA sequence: TGTGCCAGTAGTCGGGTTAACAGGGACGGCCAGCCCCAGCATTTT.

J is TRBJ2-1 and V is TRBV2; 8 bases match TRBD2. This CDR3 has 15 residues. Germline trimming cut 5 bases from V and 9 bases from J; bases unmatched to any gene: 12. Germline V gene sequence: CDR1 SNHLY, CDR2 FYNNEI. The CDR3 DNA reads TGTGCCAGCAGTACCTGTCCCGGGACTAGGTGTGAGCAGTTCTTC. Its translation is CASSTCPGTRCEQFF.

This clone appeared a single time. V gene TRBV11-2 combines with J gene TRBJ1-3, with a possible D match to TRBD1 (5 bases). This CDR3 spans 16 amino acids. Germline V gives CDR1 SGHAT, CDR2 FQNNGV. Trimming removed 5 bases from V and 0 bases from J, with 14 bases in between. The CDR3, as DNA: TGTGCCAGCAGCCGGGGGAGGGTCTACTCTGGAAACACCATATATTTT. Its protein is CASSRGRVYSGNTIYF.

The chain recombines TRBV20-1 with TRBJ2-1; the D is unclear. Germline-derived CDR1 and CDR2 are DFQATT and SNEGSKA (reference sequence). The CDR3 loop spans 11 amino acids. Trimming removed 5 bases from V and 8 bases from J, with 10 bases in between. The CDR3 DNA sequence: TGCAGTGCTTTAAGAGGTCATGAGCAGTTCTTC. Encoded protein: CSALRGHEQFF.

About this clone: The sample has other DNA sequences that encode this CDR3 too. The chain couples TRBV6-1 to TRBJ2-7; the D is unclear. The germline CDR1 and CDR2 sequences are MNHNS and SASEGT. The V end lost 3 bases, the J end lost 2 bases, and 8 bases lay between the germline ends. The CDR3 extends over 13 amino acids. The DNA for the CDR3 is TGTGCCAGCAGTGAGGGTCCGACCTACGAGCAGTACTTC. It translates to CASSEGPTYEQYF.

This sequence joins TRBV5-1 and TRBJ1-1; a weak D match, TRBD1 (5 bases). V was clipped by 3 bases and J by 2 bases, with 14 bases between them. CDR3 length: 15 amino acids. Per the germline V gene, CDR1 is SGHRS and CDR2 is YFSETQ. The CDR3 loop is CASSYTGPSNTEAFF. The CDR3 nucleotides are TGCGCCAGCAGCTATACGGGACCGTCCAACACTGAAGCTTTCTTT.

The chain is built from TRBV6-1 and TRBJ1-2, with D possibly matching TRBD1 (5 bases). V lost 2 bases and J lost 5, with 15 bases in between. Germline loops: CDR1 MNHNS, CDR2 SASEGT. The CDR3 extends over 15 amino acids. The CDR3 region has the DNA TGTGCCAGCAGTGAATCGCCGACAGTGTATTATGGCTACACCTTC. As protein: CASSESPTVYYGYTF.

This clone came up once. The gene calls are TRBV7-9 and TRBJ2-3; D not certain. Germline V gene sequence: CDR1 SEHNR, CDR2 FQNEAQ (reference sequence). V lost 5 bases to trimming and J lost 0 bases, with 9 bases between them. CDR3 length: 14 residues. This CDR3 is CASSRTLSTDTQYF. The CDR3 DNA is TGTGCCAGCAGCCGAACTCTGAGCACAGATACGCAGTATTTT.

The CDR3 loop is CASSLNRAEQYF. The CDR3 DNA reads TGTGCCAGCAGTTTAAACAGGGCCGAGCAGTACTTC. This chain links TRBV28 with TRBJ2-7; D might be TRBD1 (6 bases). V gave up 2 bases and J gave up 6 bases, with 8 bases separating them. The CDR3 totals 12 residues. Per the germline V gene, CDR1 is MDHEN and CDR2 is SYDVKM.

V and J are TRBV2 and TRBJ2-1, with D possibly called TRBD1 or TRBD2 (5 bases each). The CDR3 length is 12 residues. V shed 11 bases and J shed 4 bases, with 12 bases lying between them. Per germline, CDR1 SNHLY and CDR2 FYNNEI. The CDR3 sequence is CAGGRVYNEQFF. The CDR3 region has the DNA TGTGCCGGGGGACGGGTTTACAATGAGCAGTTCTTC.

The chain combines TRBV27 with TRBJ2-7; D is tentatively TRBD1 or TRBD2 (7 bases each). The CDR3 totals 16 residues. The V gene's germline CDR1 is MNHEY and CDR2 SMNVEV (reference sequence). Trimming took off 0 bases at V and 4 bases at J, with 16 bases between the two ends. This CDR3 reads CASSLSGQGGVYEQYF. For the CDR3, the DNA is TGTGCCAGCAGTTTATCTGGGCAGGGGGGGGTTTACGAGCAGTACTTC.

This chain connects TRBV7-2 to TRBJ2-7; perhaps TRBD2 as D (6 bases). The length of the CDR3 is 14 residues. Germline loops: CDR1 SGHTA, CDR2 FQGNSA. V was pared by 5 bases and J by 0 bases, with 11 bases between. The CDR3 loop is CASSPQLASYEQYF. The CDR3 DNA sequence: TGTGCCAGCAGCCCCCAACTAGCCTCCTACGAGCAGTACTTC.

The chain uses TRBV29-1 and TRBJ2-5; TRBD1 matches at 9 bases. The CDR3 runs 13 residues. In germline, CDR1 is SQVTM, CDR2 ANQGSEA. V shed 6 bases, J shed 4 bases, and the junction held 6 bases outside the gene matches. CDR3 sequence reads: CSVRTGGSETQYF. The CDR3 DNA is TGCAGCGTCCGAACAGGGGGCTCAGAGACCCAGTACTTC.

The rearrangement uses TRBV4-1 and TRBJ2-2; D might be TRBD1 (5 bases). In germline, CDR1 is MGHRA, CDR2 YSYEKL. Deletions cut 5 bases from V and 2 bases from J, with 12 bases between. This CDR3 contains 15 residues. The CDR3 spells CASSTRQSNTGELFF. The CDR3 coding sequence is TGCGCCAGCAGCACCCGACAGAGTAACACCGGGGAGCTGTTTTTT.